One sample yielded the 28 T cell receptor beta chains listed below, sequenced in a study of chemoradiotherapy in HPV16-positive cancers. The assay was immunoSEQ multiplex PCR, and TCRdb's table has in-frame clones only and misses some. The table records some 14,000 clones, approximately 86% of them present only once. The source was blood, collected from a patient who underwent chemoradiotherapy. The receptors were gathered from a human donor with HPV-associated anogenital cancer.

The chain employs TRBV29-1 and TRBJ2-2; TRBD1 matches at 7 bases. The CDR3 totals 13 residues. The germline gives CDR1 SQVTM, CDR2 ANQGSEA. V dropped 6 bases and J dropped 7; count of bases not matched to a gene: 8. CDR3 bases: TGCAGCGTCCCTAGGGGGCAAAACGGGGAGCTGTTTTTT. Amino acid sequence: CSVPRGQNGELFF.

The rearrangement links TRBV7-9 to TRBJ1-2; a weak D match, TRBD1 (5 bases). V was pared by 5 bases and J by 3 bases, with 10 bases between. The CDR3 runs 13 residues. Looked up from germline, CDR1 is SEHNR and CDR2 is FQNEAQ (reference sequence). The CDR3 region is CASSPLGDYGYTF. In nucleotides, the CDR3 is TGTGCCAGCAGCCCGCTGGGGGACTATGGCTACACCTTC. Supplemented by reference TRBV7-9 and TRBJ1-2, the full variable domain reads DTGVSQNPRHKITKRGQNVTFRCDPISEHNRLYWYRQTLGQGPEFLTYFQNEAQLEKSRLLSDRFSAERPKGSFSTLEIQRTEQGDSAMYLCASSPLGDYGYTFGSGTRLTVV.

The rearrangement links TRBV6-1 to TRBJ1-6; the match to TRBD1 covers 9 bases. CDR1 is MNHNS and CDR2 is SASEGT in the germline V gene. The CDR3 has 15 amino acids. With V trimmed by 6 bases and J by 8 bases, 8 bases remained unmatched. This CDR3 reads CASRQDRGTYSPLHF. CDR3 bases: TGTGCCAGCAGGCAGGACAGGGGAACATATTCACCCCTCCACTTT.

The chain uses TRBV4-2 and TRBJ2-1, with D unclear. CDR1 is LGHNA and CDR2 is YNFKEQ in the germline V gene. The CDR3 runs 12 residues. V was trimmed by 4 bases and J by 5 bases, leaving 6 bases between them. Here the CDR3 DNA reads TGTGCCAGCAGCCCTTGGGACAATGAGCAGTTCTTC. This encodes CASSPWDNEQFF.

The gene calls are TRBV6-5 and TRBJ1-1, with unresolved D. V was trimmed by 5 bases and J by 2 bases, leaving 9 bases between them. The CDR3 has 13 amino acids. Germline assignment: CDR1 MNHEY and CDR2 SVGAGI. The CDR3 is CASSGQFNTEAFF. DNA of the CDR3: TGTGCCAGCAGTGGGCAGTTCAACACTGAAGCTTTCTTT.

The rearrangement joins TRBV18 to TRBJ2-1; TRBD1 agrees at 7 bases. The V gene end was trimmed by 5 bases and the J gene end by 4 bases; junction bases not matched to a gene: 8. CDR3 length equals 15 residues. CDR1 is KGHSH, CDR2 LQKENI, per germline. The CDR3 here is CASSSWDSPYNEQFF. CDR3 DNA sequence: TGTGCCAGCTCATCCTGGGACAGCCCGTACAATGAGCAGTTCTTC. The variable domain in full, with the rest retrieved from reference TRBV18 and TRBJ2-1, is NAGVMQNPRHLVRRRGQEARLRCSPMKGHSHVYWYRQLPEEGLKFMVYLQKENIIDESGMPKERFSAEFPKEGPSILRIQQVVRGDSAAYFCASSSWDSPYNEQFFGPGTRLTVL.

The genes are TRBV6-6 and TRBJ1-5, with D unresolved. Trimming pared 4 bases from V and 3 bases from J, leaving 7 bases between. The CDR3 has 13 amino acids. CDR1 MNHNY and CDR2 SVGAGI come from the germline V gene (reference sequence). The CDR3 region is CASSWTANQPQHF. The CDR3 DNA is TGTGCCAGCAGTTGGACTGCCAATCAGCCCCAGCATTTT.

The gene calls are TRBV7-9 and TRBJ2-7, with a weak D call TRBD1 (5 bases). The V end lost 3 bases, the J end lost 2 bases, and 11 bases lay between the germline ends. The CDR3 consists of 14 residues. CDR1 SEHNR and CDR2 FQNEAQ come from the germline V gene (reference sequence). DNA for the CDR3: TGTGCCAGCAGCTTTCGAGACAGCCCCTACGAGCAGTACTTC. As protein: CASSFRDSPYEQYF. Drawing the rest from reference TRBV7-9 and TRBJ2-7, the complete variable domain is DTGVSQNPRHKITKRGQNVTFRCDPISEHNRLYWYRQTLGQGPEFLTYFQNEAQLEKSRLLSDRFSAERPKGSFSTLEIQRTEQGDSAMYLCASSFRDSPYEQYFGPGTRLTVT.

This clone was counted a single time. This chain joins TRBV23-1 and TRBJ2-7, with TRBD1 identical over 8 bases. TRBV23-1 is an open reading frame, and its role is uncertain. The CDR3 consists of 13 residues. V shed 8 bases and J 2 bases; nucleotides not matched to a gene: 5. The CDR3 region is CASQPGQAYEQYF. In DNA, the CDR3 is TGCGCCAGCCAACCGGGACAGGCCTACGAGCAGTACTTC.

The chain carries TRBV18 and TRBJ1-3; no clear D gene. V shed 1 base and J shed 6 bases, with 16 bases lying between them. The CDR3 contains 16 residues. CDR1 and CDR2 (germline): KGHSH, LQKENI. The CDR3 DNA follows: TGTGCCAGCTCACCACAATACCGGCCGGGCGAAAACACCATATATTTT. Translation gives CASSPQYRPGENTIYF.

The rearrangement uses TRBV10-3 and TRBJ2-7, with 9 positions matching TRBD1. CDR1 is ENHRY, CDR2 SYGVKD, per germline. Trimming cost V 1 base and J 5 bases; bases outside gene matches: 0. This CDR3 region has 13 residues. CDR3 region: CAISEWTGDEQYF. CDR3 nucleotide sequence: TGTGCCATCAGTGAGTGGACAGGGGACGAGCAGTACTTC.

The DNA for the CDR3 is TGTGCCAGCAGCGATGGGCGTGTGGGAACAGTAGGGGACAATGAGCAGTTCTTC. It specifies CASSDGRVGTVGDNEQFF. The chain is built from TRBV5-4 and TRBJ2-1; TRBD1 is a possible D gene (5 bases). V lost 4 bases and J 5 bases, leaving 25 bases between the germline ends. The V gene's germline CDR1 is SGHNT and CDR2 YYREEE (reference sequence). The CDR3 has 18 residues.

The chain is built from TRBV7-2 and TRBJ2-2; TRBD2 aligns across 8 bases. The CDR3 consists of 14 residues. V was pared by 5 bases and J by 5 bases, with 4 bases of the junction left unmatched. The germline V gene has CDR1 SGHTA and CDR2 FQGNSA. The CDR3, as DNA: TGTGCCAGCAGCCGGACTAGCCTGACCGGGGAGCTGTTTTTT. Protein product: CASSRTSLTGELFF.

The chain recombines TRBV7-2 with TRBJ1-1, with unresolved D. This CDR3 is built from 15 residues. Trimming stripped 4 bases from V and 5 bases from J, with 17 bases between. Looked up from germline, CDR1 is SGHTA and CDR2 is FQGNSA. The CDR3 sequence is CASSSHVSRQTEAFF. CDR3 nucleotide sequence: TGTGCCAGCAGCTCCCATGTCTCTCGGCAGACTGAAGCTTTCTTT.

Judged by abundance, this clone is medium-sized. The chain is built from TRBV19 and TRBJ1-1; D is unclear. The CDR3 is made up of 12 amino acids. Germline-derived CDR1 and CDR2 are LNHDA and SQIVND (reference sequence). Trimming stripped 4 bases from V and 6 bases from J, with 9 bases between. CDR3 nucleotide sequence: TGTGCCAGTAGTAACAGAAGGGCTGAAGCTTTCTTT. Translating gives CASSNRRAEAFF.

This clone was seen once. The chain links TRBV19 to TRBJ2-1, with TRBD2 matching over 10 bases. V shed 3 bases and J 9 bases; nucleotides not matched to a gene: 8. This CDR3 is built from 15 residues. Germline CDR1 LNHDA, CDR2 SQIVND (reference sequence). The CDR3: CASSIEASGSGEQFF. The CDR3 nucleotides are TGTGCCAGTAGTATCGAGGCTAGCGGGAGTGGTGAGCAGTTCTTC.

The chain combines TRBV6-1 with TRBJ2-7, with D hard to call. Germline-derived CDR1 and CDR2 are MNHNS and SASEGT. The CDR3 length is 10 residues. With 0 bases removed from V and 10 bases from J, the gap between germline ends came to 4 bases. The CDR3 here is CASSEAAQYF. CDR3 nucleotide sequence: TGTGCCAGCAGTGAAGCAGCCCAGTACTTC.

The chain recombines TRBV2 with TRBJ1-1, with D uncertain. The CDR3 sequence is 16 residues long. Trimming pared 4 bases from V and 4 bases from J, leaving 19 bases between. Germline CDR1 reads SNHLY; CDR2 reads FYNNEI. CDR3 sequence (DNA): TGTGCCAGCAGTGTGACGTATGATATTCCACGCACTGAAGCTTTCTTT. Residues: CASSVTYDIPRTEAFF. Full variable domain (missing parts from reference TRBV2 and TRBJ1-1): EPEVTQTPSHQVTQMGQEVILRCVPISNHLYFYWYRQILGQKVEFLVSFYNNEISEKSEIFDDQFSVERPDGSNFTLKIRSTKLEDSAMYFCASSVTYDIPRTEAFFGQGTRLTVV.

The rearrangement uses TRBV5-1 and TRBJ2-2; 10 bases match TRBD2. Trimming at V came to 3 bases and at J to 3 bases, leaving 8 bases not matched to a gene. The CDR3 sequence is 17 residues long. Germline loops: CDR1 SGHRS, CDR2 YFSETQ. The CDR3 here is CASSSGQGTSDTGELFF. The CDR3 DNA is TGCGCCAGCAGCTCGGGCCAAGGGACTAGCGACACCGGGGAGCTGTTTTTT.

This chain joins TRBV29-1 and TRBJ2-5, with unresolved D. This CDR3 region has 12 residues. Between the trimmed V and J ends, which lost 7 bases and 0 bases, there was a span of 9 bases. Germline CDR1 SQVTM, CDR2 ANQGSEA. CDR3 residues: CSGRTDQETQYF. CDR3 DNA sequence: TGCAGCGGCCGGACCGACCAAGAGACCCAGTACTTC.

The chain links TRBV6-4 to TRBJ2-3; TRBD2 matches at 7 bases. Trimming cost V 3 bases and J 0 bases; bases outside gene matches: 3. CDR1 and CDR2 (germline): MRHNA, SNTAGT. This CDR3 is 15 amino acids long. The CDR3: CASSEGGGSTDTQYF. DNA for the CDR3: TGTGCCAGCAGTGAGGGGGGAGGGAGCACAGATACGCAGTATTTT.

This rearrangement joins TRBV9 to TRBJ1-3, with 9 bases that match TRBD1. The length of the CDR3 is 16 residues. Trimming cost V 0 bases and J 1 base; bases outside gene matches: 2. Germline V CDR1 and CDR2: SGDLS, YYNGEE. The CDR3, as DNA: TGTGCCAGCAGCGTAGGGACAGGGGTATCTGGAAACACCATATATTTT. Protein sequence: CASSVGTGVSGNTIYF. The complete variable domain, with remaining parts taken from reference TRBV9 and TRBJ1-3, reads DSGVTQTPKHLITATGQRVTLRCSPRSGDLSVYWYQQSLDQGLQFLIQYYNGEERAKGNILERFSAQQFPDLHSELNLSSLELGDSALYFCASSVGTGVSGNTIYFGEGSWLTVV.

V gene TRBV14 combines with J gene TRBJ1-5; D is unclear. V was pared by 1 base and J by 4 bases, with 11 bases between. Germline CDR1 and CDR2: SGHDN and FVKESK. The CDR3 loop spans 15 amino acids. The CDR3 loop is CASSQGGSPNQPQHF. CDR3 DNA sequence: TGTGCCAGCAGCCAAGGTGGCAGCCCAAATCAGCCCCAGCATTTT.

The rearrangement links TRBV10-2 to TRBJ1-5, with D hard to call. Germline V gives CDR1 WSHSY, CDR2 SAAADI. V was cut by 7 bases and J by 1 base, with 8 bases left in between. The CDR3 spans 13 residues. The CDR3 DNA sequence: TGCGCCAGCACAATGTCGAGCAATCAGCCCCAGCATTTT. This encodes CASTMSSNQPQHF.

The CDR3 sequence is CAWNSGNYGYTF. The CDR3 nucleotides are TGTGCCTGGAACAGTGGAAACTATGGCTACACCTTC. The rearrangement uses TRBV30 and TRBJ1-2; D call uncertain. The CDR3 loop spans 12 amino acids. The germline gives CDR1 GTSNPN, CDR2 SVGIG (reference sequence). Deletions cut 4 bases from V and 2 bases from J, with 8 bases between.

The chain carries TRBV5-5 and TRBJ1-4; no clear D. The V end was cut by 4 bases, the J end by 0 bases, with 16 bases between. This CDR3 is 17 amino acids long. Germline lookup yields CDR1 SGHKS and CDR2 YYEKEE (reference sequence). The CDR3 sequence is CASSRSVLSATNEKLFF. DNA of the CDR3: TGTGCCAGCAGCCGGTCAGTATTATCGGCAACTAATGAAAAACTGTTTTTT.

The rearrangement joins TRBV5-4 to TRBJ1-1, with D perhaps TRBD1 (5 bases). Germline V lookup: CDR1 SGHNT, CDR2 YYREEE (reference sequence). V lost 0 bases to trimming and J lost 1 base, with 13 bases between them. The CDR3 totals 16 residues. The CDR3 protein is CASSLVLGTANTEAFF. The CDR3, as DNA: TGTGCCAGCAGCTTGGTCCTCGGGACGGCGAACACTGAAGCTTTCTTT.

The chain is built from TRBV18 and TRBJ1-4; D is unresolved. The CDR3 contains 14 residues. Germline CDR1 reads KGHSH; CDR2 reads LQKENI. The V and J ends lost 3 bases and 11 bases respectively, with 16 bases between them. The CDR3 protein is CASSPTAAYGKLFF. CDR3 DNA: TGTGCCAGCTCACCGACCGCGGCTTATGGTAAACTGTTTTTT.